The clone carrying this T cell receptor (beta chain) came up once. The CDR3 totals 16 residues. Germline V gene sequence: CDR1 SGHDT, CDR2 YYEEEE. Trimming pared 4 bases from V and 2 bases from J, leaving 16 bases between. Libraries were prepared by immunoSEQ multiplex PCR; TCRdb keeps only in-frame clonotypes and omits some of them. Of under 250,000 clones in the sample, almost 85% were seen once. This specimen comes from a study of blood T cell repertoires in COVID-19. As for the study in general: The United States, Italy and Spain supplied acute and convalescent COVID-19 samples.

The sequence derives from a woman aged 40 to 55 with acute or convalescent COVID-19. V and J are TRBV5-6 and TRBJ2-1; D possibly corresponds to TRBD2 (7 bases). Sequenced input: peripheral blood. The CDR3 spells CASSPGLGGAYNEQFF. The CDR3 region has the DNA TGTGCCAGCAGCCCCGGGTTAGGGGGGGCCTACAATGAGCAGTTCTTC.